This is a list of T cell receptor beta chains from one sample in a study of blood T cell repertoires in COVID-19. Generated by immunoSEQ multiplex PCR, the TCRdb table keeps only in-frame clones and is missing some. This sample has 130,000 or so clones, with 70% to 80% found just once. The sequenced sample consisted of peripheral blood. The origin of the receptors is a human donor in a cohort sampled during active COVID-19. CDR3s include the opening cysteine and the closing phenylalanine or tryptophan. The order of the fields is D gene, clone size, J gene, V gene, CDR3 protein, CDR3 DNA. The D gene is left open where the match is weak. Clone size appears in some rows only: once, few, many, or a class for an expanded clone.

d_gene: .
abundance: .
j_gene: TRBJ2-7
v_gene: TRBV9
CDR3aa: CASSEMGAGPYEQYF
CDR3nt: TGTGCCAGCAGCGAAATGGGGGCAGGCCCCTACGAGCAGTACTTC

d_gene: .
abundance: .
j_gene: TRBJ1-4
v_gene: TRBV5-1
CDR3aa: CASSLAGNEKLFF
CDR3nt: TGCGCCAGCAGCTTGGCGGGGAATGAAAAACTGTTTTTT

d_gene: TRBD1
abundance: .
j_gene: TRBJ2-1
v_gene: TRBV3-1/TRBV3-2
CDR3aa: CASSRQGQDYNEQFF
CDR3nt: TGTGCCAGCAGCCGCCAGGGACAGGATTACAATGAGCAGTTCTTC

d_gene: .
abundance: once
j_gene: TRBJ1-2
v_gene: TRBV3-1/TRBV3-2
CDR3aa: CASSHRDVIYGYTF
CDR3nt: TGTGCCAGCAGTCACAGGGACGTAATCTATGGCTACACCTTC

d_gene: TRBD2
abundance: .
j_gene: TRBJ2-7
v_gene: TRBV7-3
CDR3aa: CASSLNGGGTDEQYF
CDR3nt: TGTGCCAGCAGCTTAAACGGCGGGGGGACTGACGAGCAGTACTTC

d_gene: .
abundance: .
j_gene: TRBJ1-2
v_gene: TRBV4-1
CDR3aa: CASSQGQNADYGYTF
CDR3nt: TGCGCCAGCAGCCAGGGACAAAATGCCGACTATGGCTACACCTTC

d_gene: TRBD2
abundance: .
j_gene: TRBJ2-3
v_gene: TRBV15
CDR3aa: CATSSLAGGSDTQYF
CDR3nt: TGTGCCACCAGCAGTCTAGCGGGGGGGTCAGATACGCAGTATTTT

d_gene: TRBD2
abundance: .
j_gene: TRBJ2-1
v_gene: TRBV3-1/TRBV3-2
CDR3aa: CASSLAGGYYNEQFF
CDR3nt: TGTGCCAGCAGTCTAGCGGGGGGGTACTACAATGAGCAGTTCTTC

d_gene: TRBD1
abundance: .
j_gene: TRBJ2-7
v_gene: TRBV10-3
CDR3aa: CAVTQDRVGYEQYF
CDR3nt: TGTGCCGTTACCCAAGACAGGGTGGGCTACGAGCAGTACTTC

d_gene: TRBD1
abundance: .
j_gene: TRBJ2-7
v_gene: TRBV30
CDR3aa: CAWSSGTGNGEQYF
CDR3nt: TGTGCCTGGAGTTCGGGGACAGGGAACGGCGAGCAGTACTTC

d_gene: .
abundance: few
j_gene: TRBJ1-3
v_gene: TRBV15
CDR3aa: CATSGMDRGSGNTIYF
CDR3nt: TGTGCCACCAGCGGGATGGACAGAGGCTCTGGAAACACCATATATTTT

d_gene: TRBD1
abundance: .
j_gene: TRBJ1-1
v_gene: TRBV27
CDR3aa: CASRSQGVATEAFF
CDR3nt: TGTGCCAGCAGGTCACAGGGGGTTGCCACTGAAGCTTTCTTT

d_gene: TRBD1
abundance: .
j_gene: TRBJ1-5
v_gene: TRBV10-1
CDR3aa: CASSAQGERSNQPQHF
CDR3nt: TGCGCCAGCAGTGCACAGGGGGAGAGAAGCAATCAGCCCCAGCATTTT

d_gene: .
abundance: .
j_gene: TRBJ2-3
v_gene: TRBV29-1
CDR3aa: CSVGGAPTDTQYF
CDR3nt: TGCAGCGTTGGCGGGGCCCCCACAGATACGCAGTATTTT

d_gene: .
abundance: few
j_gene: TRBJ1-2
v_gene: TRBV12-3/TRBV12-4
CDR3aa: CASSSTDRNGYTF
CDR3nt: TGTGCCAGCAGTTCTACCGACAGGAATGGCTACACCTTC

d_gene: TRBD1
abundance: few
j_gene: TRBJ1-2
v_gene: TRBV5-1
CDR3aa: CASSLTGGDYTF
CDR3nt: TGCGCCAGCAGCTTAACAGGGGGCGACTACACCTTC

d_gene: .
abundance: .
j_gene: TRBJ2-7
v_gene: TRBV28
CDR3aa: CASSIGVYEQYF
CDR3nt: TGTGCCAGCAGTATCGGGGTTTACGAGCAGTACTTC

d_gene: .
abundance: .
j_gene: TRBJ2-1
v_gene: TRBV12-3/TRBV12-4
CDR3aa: CASSSDANEQFF
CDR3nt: TGTGCCAGCAGTTCAGATGCCAATGAGCAGTTCTTC

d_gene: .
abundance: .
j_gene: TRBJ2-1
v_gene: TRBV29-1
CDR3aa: CSAQTGTAYNEQFF
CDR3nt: TGCAGCGCTCAGACAGGCACCGCTTACAATGAGCAGTTCTTC

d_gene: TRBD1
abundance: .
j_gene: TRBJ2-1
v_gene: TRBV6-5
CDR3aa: CASSQDRAYEQFF
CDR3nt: TGTGCCAGCAGTCAGGACAGGGCATATGAGCAGTTCTTC

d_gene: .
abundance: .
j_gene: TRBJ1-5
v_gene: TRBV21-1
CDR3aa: CASSNERGGAYSNQPQHF
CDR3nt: TGTGCCAGCAGCAATGAGAGAGGGGGGGCATATAGCAATCAGCCCCAGCATTTT

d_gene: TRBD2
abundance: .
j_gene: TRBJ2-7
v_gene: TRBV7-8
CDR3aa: CASSRTSGGARSDEQYF
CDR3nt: TGTGCCAGCAGCCGGACTAGCGGGGGGGCCCGTAGTGACGAGCAGTACTTC

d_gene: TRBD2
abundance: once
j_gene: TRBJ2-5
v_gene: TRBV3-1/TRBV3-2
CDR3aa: CASTSGTSGLSQYF
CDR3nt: TGTGCCAGCACCTCCGGGACTAGCGGGCTCTCCCAGTACTTC

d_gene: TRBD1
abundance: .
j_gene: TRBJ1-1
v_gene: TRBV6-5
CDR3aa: CASSYWTGSNTEAFF
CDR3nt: TGTGCCAGCAGTTATTGGACAGGATCAAACACTGAAGCTTTCTTT

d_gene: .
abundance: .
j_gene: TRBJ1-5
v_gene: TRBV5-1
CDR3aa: CASSLEADQPQHF
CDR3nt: TGCGCCAGCAGCTTGGAGGCGGATCAGCCCCAGCATTTT

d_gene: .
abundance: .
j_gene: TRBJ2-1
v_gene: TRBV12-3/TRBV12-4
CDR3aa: CASRPLDYNEQFF
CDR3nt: TGTGCCAGCAGACCTCTAGATTACAATGAGCAGTTCTTC

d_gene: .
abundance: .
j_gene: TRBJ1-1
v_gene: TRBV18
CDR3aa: CASSPNGQKDTEAFF
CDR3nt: TGTGCCAGCTCACCGAATGGGCAGAAAGACACTGAAGCTTTCTTT

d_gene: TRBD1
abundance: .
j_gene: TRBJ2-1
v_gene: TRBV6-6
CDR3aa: CASGIGGAGNEQFF
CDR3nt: TGTGCCAGCGGGATAGGGGGCGCGGGCAATGAGCAGTTCTTC

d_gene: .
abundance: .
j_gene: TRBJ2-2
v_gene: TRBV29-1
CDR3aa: CSVGGGGELFF
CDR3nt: TGCAGCGTTGGCGGTGGCGGGGAGCTGTTTTTT

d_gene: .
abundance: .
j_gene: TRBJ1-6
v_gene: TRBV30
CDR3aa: CAWSGGRQDSPLHF
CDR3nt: TGTGCCTGGAGTGGCGGCCGACAGGACTCACCCCTCCACTTT

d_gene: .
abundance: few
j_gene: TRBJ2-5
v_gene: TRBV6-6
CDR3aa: CASTRGSAGETQYF
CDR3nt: TGTGCCAGCACTCGAGGCAGTGCCGGGGAGACCCAGTACTTC

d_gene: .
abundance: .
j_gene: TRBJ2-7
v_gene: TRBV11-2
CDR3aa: CASSLSLGSSYEQYF
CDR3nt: TGTGCCAGCAGCTTGAGCCTCGGGTCCTCCTACGAGCAGTACTTC

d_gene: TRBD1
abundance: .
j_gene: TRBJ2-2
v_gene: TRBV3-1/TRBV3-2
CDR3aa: CASSRGTGGTGELFF
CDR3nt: TGTGCCAGCAGCCGAGGGACAGGGGGCACCGGGGAGCTGTTTTTT

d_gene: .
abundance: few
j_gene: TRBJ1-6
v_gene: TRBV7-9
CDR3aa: CASSLGGQADGSPLHF
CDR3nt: TGTGCCAGCAGCTTAGGGGGGCAGGCCGATGGTTCACCCCTCCACTTT

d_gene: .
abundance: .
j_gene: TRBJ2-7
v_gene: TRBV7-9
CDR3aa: CASSLERSIYEQYF
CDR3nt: TGTGCCAGCAGCTTAGAACGGTCAATCTACGAGCAGTACTTC

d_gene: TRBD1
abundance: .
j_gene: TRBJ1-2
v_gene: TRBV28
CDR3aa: CAILSLSGQGWYGYTF
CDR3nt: TGTGCCATCCTTTCTCTCTCGGGACAGGGTTGGTATGGCTACACCTTC

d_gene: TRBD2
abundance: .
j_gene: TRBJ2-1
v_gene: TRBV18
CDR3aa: CASSLGEGFYEQFF
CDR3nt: TGTGCCAGCTCACTGGGGGAGGGATTCTATGAGCAGTTCTTC

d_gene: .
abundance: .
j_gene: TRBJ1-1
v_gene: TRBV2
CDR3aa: CATTPEANTEAFF
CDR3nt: TGTGCCACCACACCAGAGGCAAACACTGAAGCTTTCTTT

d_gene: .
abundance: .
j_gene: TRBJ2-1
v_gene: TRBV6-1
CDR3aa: CASSEQGTEQFF
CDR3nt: TGTGCCAGCAGTGAACAGGGTACTGAGCAGTTCTTC